This T cell receptor beta chain was obtained from a study of cytomegalovirus exposure and HLA in healthy donors. There are 14 residues in the CDR3. Germline CDR1 is SGHRS and CDR2 is YFSETQ. With 2 bases removed from V and 3 bases from J, the gap between germline ends came to 11 bases. PCR employed 60 Vbeta and 13 Jbeta primers. This table comes from immunoSEQ multiplex PCR, and its TCRdb copy is limited to in-frame clones, with some not included. The sample carries around 180,000 clones, around 80% recorded once. This chain uses TRBV5-1 with TRBJ2-5; TRBD1 might be the D (7 bases). This TCR came from a woman in her 30s in good health and CMV-seropositive. The specimen sequenced was PBMCs. DNA of the CDR3: TGCGCCAGCAGCTTACTCAGGGGGGAAGAGACCCAGTACTTC. Its protein is CASSLLRGEETQYF.